This TCR beta chain is from a study of blood T cell repertoires in COVID-19. Study-wide background: The analysed material was cDNA or gDNA that came from T cells, B-cell-depleted T cells, or PBMCs.

This CDR3 region has 13 residues. V dropped 2 bases and J dropped 3 bases, with 8 bases sitting between them. Germline V gene data show CDR1 as SGHNT and CDR2 as YYREEE (reference sequence). In the authors' methods: Nucleated cell counts were estimated from reference gene primer amplification. Some clones are missing from TCRdb's copy, which holds only in-frame ones; the method was immunoSEQ multiplex PCR. V, J and clone size are taken as reported in that table, and D and trimming were inferred from the DNA itself. The repertoire has 95,000 to 110,000 clones, 85% to 90% of them found once; the top ten carry 5.1%.

The clonotype originates from a human donor in a cohort sampled during active COVID-19. Material: peripheral blood. The chain carries TRBV5-4 and TRBJ1-2, with D possibly TRBD1 on 6 matching bases. CDR3 protein: CASSFRTDYGYTF. CDR3 coding DNA: TGTGCCAGCAGCTTTCGGACAGACTATGGCTACACCTTC.